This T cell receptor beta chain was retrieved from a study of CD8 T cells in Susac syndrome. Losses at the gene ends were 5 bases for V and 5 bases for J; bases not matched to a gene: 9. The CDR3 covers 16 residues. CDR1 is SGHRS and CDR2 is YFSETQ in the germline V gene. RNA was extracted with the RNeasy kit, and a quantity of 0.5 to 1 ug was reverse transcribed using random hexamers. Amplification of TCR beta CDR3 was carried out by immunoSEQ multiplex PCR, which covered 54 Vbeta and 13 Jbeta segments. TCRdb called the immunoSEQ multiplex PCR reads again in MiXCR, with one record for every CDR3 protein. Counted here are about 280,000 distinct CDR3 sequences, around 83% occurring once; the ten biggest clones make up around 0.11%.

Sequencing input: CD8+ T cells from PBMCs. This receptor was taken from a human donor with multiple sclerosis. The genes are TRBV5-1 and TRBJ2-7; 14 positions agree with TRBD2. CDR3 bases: TGCGCCAGCAGACAGGGGACTAGCGGGAGAACCCACGAGCAGTACTTC. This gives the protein CASRQGTSGRTHEQYF.